The text below deals with one T cell receptor beta chain. Its antigen remains unknown. Unexposed donor CD4+ T cells date from 2011-2018, before the COVID-19 pandemic. The cells were cultured for over eight days before CD4+ T cells were isolated. The table came from immunoSEQ multiplex PCR; TCRdb's copy has only in-frame clones and leaves some out. The data show 9,500 to 13,000 clones, more than 65% seen once. Trimming stripped 5 bases from V and 8 bases from J, with 15 bases between. Looked up from germline, CDR1 is MNHEY and CDR2 is SVGAGI. The CDR3 totals 14 residues. The record originates from a study of CD4 T cells in relation to SARS-CoV-2 and coronaviruses.

Material for sequencing was CD4+ T cells from PBMCs, cultured in vitro. The V gene is TRBV6-5, the J gene TRBJ2-2, with D perhaps being TRBD1 or TRBD2 (6 bases each). This receptor was taken from a human donor in good health. The CDR3 region has the DNA TGTGCCAGCAGTCCACGGGGGCTATTGGGGGAGCTGTTTTTT. This translates into CASSPRGLLGELFF.